This entry lists 27 T cell receptor beta chains sequenced from one sample in a study of T cells after yellow fever vaccination. Each CDR3 protein gets one entry after TCRdb re-called the 5' RACE reads with MiXCR. The repertoire has 95,000 to 150,000 distinct CDR3 sequences, under 9% of them found once; the top ten carry less than 40%. Specimen: CD8+ T cells sorted from PBMCs, collected on the day of the yellow fever booster vaccination. The source is a man between 18 and 35 years old who received the YFV17D yellow fever vaccine.

V usage is TRBV7-9 and J usage is TRBJ2-1, with D perhaps TRBD2 (6 bases). With 1 base removed from V and 7 bases from J, the gap between germline ends came to 8 bases. The length of the CDR3 is 13 residues. The germline gives CDR1 SEHNR, CDR2 FQNEAQ (reference sequence). This CDR3 reads CASSLGAGNEQFF. CDR3 in DNA: TGTGCCAGCAGCTTAGGAGCGGGTAATGAGCAGTTCTTC. The full variable domain, rest sourced from reference TRBV7-9 and TRBJ2-1, is DTGVSQNPRHKITKRGQNVTFRCDPISEHNRLYWYRQTLGQGPEFLTYFQNEAQLEKSRLLSDRFSAERPKGSFSTLEIQRTEQGDSAMYLCASSLGAGNEQFFGPGTRLTVL.

This clonotype was seen a few times. The CDR3 region has the DNA TGTGCCAGCAGCGGCTCAGGGCATTGGACCGGGGAGCTGTTTTTT. Translated, it gives CASSGSGHWTGELFF. The V gene is TRBV9, the J gene TRBJ2-2, with a weak D call TRBD1 (5 bases). CDR3 length: 15 amino acids. Germline lookup yields CDR1 SGDLS and CDR2 YYNGEE. V was clipped by 3 bases and J by 5 bases, with 14 bases between them.

The chain uses TRBV18 and TRBJ2-1; no clear D. Germline CDR1 reads KGHSH; CDR2 reads LQKENI. The CDR3 length is 11 residues. Deletions cut 0 bases from V and 10 bases from J, with 4 bases between. This CDR3 reads CASSPPQEQFF. CDR3 nucleotide sequence: TGTGCCAGCTCACCACCCCAGGAGCAGTTCTTC. The variable domain in full, completed from reference TRBV18 and TRBJ2-1, reads NAGVMQNPRHLVRRRGQEARLRCSPMKGHSHVYWYRQLPEEGLKFMVYLQKENIIDESGMPKERFSAEFPKEGPSILRIQQVVRGDSAAYFCASSPPQEQFFGPGTRLTVL.

In this sample, this clonotype turned up a few times. The V and J genes are TRBV7-2 and TRBJ2-1, with TRBD2 as a possible D gene (6 bases). V was cut by 4 bases and J by 4 bases, with 17 bases left in between. The germline gives CDR1 SGHTA, CDR2 FQGNSA. The CDR3 consists of 16 residues. The CDR3 nucleotides read TGTGCCAGCAGCTCCGTGGGACTTGGGGGGTACAATGAGCAGTTCTTC. It is translated as CASSSVGLGGYNEQFF. Looking up the rest from reference TRBV7-2 and TRBJ2-1 gives the full variable domain: GAGVSQSPSNKVTEKGKDVELRCDPISGHTALYWYRQSLGQGLEFLIYFQGNSAPDKSGLPSDRFSAERTGGSVSTLTIQRTQQEDSAVYLCASSSVGLGGYNEQFFGPGTRLTVL.

The chain links TRBV7-8 to TRBJ2-3; D gene uncertain. CDR3 length: 15 amino acids. The germline V gene encodes CDR1 SGHVS and CDR2 FQNEAQ. Trimming shortened V by 5 bases and J by 2 bases, and 14 bases separated the two germline ends. CDR3 bases: TGTGCCAGCAGCCAACCCCACTCCTCCACAGATACGCAGTATTTT. It yields the protein CASSQPHSSTDTQYF.

The genes are TRBV20-1 and TRBJ2-7; possibly TRBD2 for D (5 bases). This CDR3 is 15 amino acids long. The germline V and J ends were trimmed by 0 bases and 6 bases, with 18 bases remaining between them. Germline values: CDR1 DFQATT, CDR2 SNEGSKA (reference sequence). For the CDR3, the DNA is TGCAGTGCTAGAGACGGGAATCGGCCGACCGGCGAGCAGTACGTC. Protein: CSARDGNRPTGEQYV.

This clonotype was counted a few times. Here the CDR3 reads CASSPSLIGVNYGYTF. CDR3 sequence (DNA): TGTGCCAGCAGCCCATCCCTCATCGGGGTTAACTATGGCTACACCTTC. J is TRBJ1-2 and V is TRBV7-9; D gene unclear. V shed 5 bases and J shed 1 base, with 17 bases lying between them. The CDR3 length is 16 residues. Germline V lookup: CDR1 SEHNR, CDR2 FQNEAQ (reference sequence).

There are many counts of this clonotype. This rearrangement joins TRBV5-1 to TRBJ2-1; perhaps TRBD2 as D (5 bases). Germline V gene data show CDR1 as SGHRS and CDR2 as YFSETQ. CDR3 length: 15 amino acids. V was cut by 3 bases and J by 4 bases, with 14 bases left in between. The CDR3 reads CASSSYGNSYNEQFF. CDR3 sequence (DNA): TGCGCCAGCAGCTCGTACGGGAACTCGTACAATGAGCAGTTCTTC.

This chain links TRBV11-2 with TRBJ2-1, with TRBD2 matching over 9 bases. The CDR3 has 15 residues. CDR1 SGHAT and CDR2 FQNNGV come from the germline V gene. Trimming removed 6 bases from V and 6 bases from J; junction bases left unmatched: 9. In nucleotides, the CDR3 is TGTGCCAGCAGGCCGACTAGCGGTTGGGGCAATGAGCAGTTCTTC. Protein sequence: CASRPTSGWGNEQFF.

The rearrangement links TRBV4-3 to TRBJ2-3; 14 bases align to TRBD2. Germline CDR1 reads LGHNA; CDR2 reads YSLEER. This CDR3 is 16 amino acids long. Germline trimming cut 0 bases from V and 4 bases from J; bases unmatched to any gene: 0. Here the CDR3 reads CASSQETSGGADTQYF. DNA of the CDR3: TGCGCCAGCAGCCAAGAGACTAGCGGGGGGGCAGATACGCAGTATTTT.

The chain is built from TRBV10-3 and TRBJ2-7, with a weak D call TRBD1 (5 bases). CDR1 and CDR2 from the germline V gene are ENHRY and SYGVKD. The CDR3 spans 13 residues. The germline V and J ends were trimmed by 3 bases and 3 bases, with 9 bases remaining between them. The CDR3 loop is CAISEGVGYEQYV. In DNA, the CDR3 is TGTGCCATCAGTGAAGGGGTAGGCTACGAGCAGTACGTC.

The chain carries TRBV18 and TRBJ1-2; perhaps TRBD1 as D (6 bases). Per the germline V gene, CDR1 is KGHSH and CDR2 is LQKENI. V lost 3 bases, J lost 8 bases, and 25 bases lay in between. There are 17 residues in the CDR3. This CDR3 reads CASSPVSGSRGLFGYTF. The DNA for the CDR3 is TGTGCCAGCTCACCTGTGTCGGGGAGCAGGGGTCTTTTCGGCTACACCTTC.

The V call is TRBV6-5, the J call TRBJ2-1; 9 bases align to TRBD1. This CDR3 contains 16 residues. V was clipped by 6 bases and J by 4 bases; unmatched bases: 10. Looked up from germline, CDR1 is MNHEY and CDR2 is SVGAGI. CDR3 residues: CASRPEQGAFYNEQFF. Written as DNA, the CDR3 is TGTGCCAGCAGACCCGAACAGGGGGCGTTTTACAATGAGCAGTTCTTC.

This clonotype is classed as large. The chain joins TRBV13 to TRBJ1-1; D is unclear. Trimming removed 0 bases at V and 13 bases at J, with 18 bases between. The CDR3 consists of 14 residues. Germline values: CDR1 PRHDT, CDR2 FYEKMQ (reference sequence). This chain's CDR3 is CASSLGLMRRVDFF. The DNA of the CDR3 is TGTGCCAGCAGCTTAGGCCTAATGAGGAGGGTCGATTTCTTT.

V and J are TRBV27 and TRBJ2-3; TRBD2 might be the D (6 bases). The germline V and J ends were trimmed by 4 bases and 0 bases, with 11 bases remaining between them. Germline CDR1 and CDR2: MNHEY and SMNVEV (reference sequence). There are 15 residues in the CDR3. This CDR3 reads CASSSEGWSTDTQYF. CDR3 DNA: TGTGCCAGCAGTTCGGAGGGGTGGAGCACAGATACGCAGTATTTT.

This clonotype was counted only a few times. CDR3 amino acids: CASSPPLAKAYVTQYF. CDR3 sequence (DNA): TGTGCCAGCAGCCCTCCCCTAGCGAAGGCTTACGTGACCCAGTACTTC. The rearrangement joins TRBV6-1 to TRBJ2-5; a weak D match, TRBD2 (6 bases). V was clipped by 6 bases and J by 7 bases, with 24 bases between them. There are 16 residues in the CDR3. The germline CDR1 and CDR2 sequences are MNHNS and SASEGT.

This chain uses TRBV5-1 with TRBJ2-1; the D gene is possibly TRBD2 (5 bases). V lost 9 bases and J lost 6, with 16 bases in between. The germline CDR1 and CDR2 sequences are SGHRS and YFSETQ. This CDR3 is built from 13 residues. CDR3 amino acids: CATSTGRGNEQFF. For the CDR3, the DNA is TGCGCCACCTCCACGGGAAGAGGCAATGAGCAGTTCTTC.

The chain links TRBV7-6 to TRBJ2-1, with TRBD2 matching 7 bases. The CDR3 is made up of 18 amino acids. V was pared by 3 bases and J by 3 bases, with 14 bases of the junction left unmatched. Germline CDR1 is SGHVS and CDR2 is FNYEAQ. CDR3 bases: TGTGCCAGCAGCTTGAAGGTAGCGGGCCCCTTCTTCTACAATGAGCAGTTCTTC. Translated: CASSLKVAGPFFYNEQFF.

This clonotype was found a few times. V is TRBV5-4 and J is TRBJ1-2; D gene uncertain. The germline gives CDR1 SGHNT, CDR2 YYREEE (reference sequence). The CDR3 contains 15 residues. The V and J ends lost 0 bases and 4 bases respectively, with 13 bases between them. CDR3 protein: CASSLGQLVPYGYTF. The CDR3 nucleotides are TGTGCCAGCAGCTTGGGGCAGCTGGTCCCCTATGGCTACACCTTC.

In its sample, this clonotype was seen a few times. V usage is TRBV7-9 and J usage is TRBJ2-1; 10 bases agree with TRBD2. Germline V CDR1 and CDR2: SEHNR, FQNEAQ (reference sequence). Trimming removed 5 bases from V and 7 bases from J; junction bases left unmatched: 8. The CDR3 length is 15 residues. CDR3 amino acids: CASSLSGGATNEQFF. The CDR3 coding sequence is TGTGCCAGCAGCCTCAGCGGGGGGGCGACGAATGAGCAGTTCTTC.

This clonotype came up a few times. The chain is built from TRBV27 and TRBJ1-6; TRBD1 is a possible D gene (5 bases). The V and J ends lost 0 bases and 13 bases respectively, with 10 bases between them. Looked up from germline, CDR1 is MNHEY and CDR2 is SMNVEV (reference sequence). The CDR3 covers 13 residues. In DNA form, the CDR3 reads TGTGCCAGCAGTTTATCCGGCAGGGCCCCCCTCCACTTT. Translation gives CASSLSGRAPLHF.

This clonotype was seen only a few times. The V gene is TRBV7-9, the J gene TRBJ1-1; TRBD1 is a possible D gene (6 bases). Per germline, CDR1 SEHNR and CDR2 FQNEAQ (reference sequence). V lost 5 bases and J lost 2, with 15 bases in between. The CDR3 has 15 amino acids. The CDR3 spells CASSLQDSPNTEAFF. The DNA of the CDR3 is TGTGCCAGCAGCCTCCAGGACAGTCCCAACACTGAAGCTTTCTTT. The whole variable domain, remainder taken from reference TRBV7-9 and TRBJ1-1, is DTGVSQNPRHKITKRGQNVTFRCDPISEHNRLYWYRQTLGQGPEFLTYFQNEAQLEKSRLLSDRFSAERPKGSFSTLEIQRTEQGDSAMYLCASSLQDSPNTEAFFGQGTRLTVV.

This clonotype was counted many times. CDR3 protein: CASSSGTGGKQPQHF. CDR3 DNA sequence: TGTGCCAGCAGTTCCGGGACAGGGGGAAAGCAGCCCCAGCATTTT. The chain combines TRBV27 with TRBJ1-5; the match to TRBD1 covers 11 bases. Germline V lookup: CDR1 MNHEY, CDR2 SMNVEV (reference sequence). The CDR3 totals 15 residues. With V trimmed by 4 bases and J by 7 bases, 6 bases remained unmatched.

The chain combines TRBV13 with TRBJ2-7; TRBD1 might be the D (5 bases). Trimming left V 1 base short and J 5 bases short, with 9 bases between. Looked up from germline, CDR1 is PRHDT and CDR2 is FYEKMQ (reference sequence). CDR3 size: 13 residues. CDR3 region: CASSLDRSHEQYF. The CDR3 DNA is TGTGCCAGCAGCTTAGACAGGTCCCACGAGCAGTACTTC.

This clonotype appeared a few times. The chain uses TRBV4-1 and TRBJ2-3; 13 bases match TRBD2. J gave up 5 bases and V 0 bases, and 8 bases lay outside the gene matches. Germline-derived CDR1 and CDR2 are MGHRA and YSYEKL. The CDR3 consists of 18 residues. For the CDR3, the DNA is TGCGCCAGCAGCCAAGAGTCCGGGACTAGCGGGACGTTAGATACGCAGTATTTT. Translation: CASSQESGTSGTLDTQYF.

The chain couples TRBV4-1 to TRBJ2-7, with D possibly called TRBD1 or TRBD2 (5 bases each). CDR1 is MGHRA, CDR2 YSYEKL, per germline. V gave up 0 bases and J gave up 6 bases, with 15 bases separating them. CDR3 size: 15 residues. The CDR3, as DNA: TGCGCCAGCAGCCAAGATGCGAACTCGAGGGGCGAGCAGTACTTC. It translates to CASSQDANSRGEQYF.

This clonotype was seen only a few times. The chain carries TRBV4-1 and TRBJ1-2; D not certain. This CDR3 is built from 14 residues. CDR1 and CDR2 (germline): MGHRA, YSYEKL. V gave up 4 bases and J gave up 2 bases, with 11 bases separating them. The CDR3 sequence is CASSPTPGNYGYTF. CDR3 nucleotides: TGCGCCAGCAGCCCGACTCCGGGGAACTATGGCTACACCTTC.